A single sample is the source of the 22 T cell receptor beta chains below, sequenced in a study of cytomegalovirus exposure and HLA in healthy donors. PCR involved 60 Vbeta and 13 Jbeta primers. The method was immunoSEQ multiplex PCR; TCRdb's version includes in-frame clones alone and lacks a portion of them. The sample has 100,000 to 150,000 clones, 75% to 85% seen once. Sequenced sample: PBMCs. These receptor sequences come from a man aged 50-60 years in good health and CMV-seronegative.

The chain employs TRBV7-3 and TRBJ2-5; the D is unclear. V gave up 2 bases and J gave up 1 base, with 5 bases separating them. This CDR3 region has 13 residues. From germline, CDR1 is SGHTA and CDR2 FQGTGA. In DNA form, the CDR3 reads TGTGCCAGCAGCTTAGGCTTCCAAGAGACCCAGTACTTC. Its translation: CASSLGFQETQYF.

The chain couples TRBV11-2 to TRBJ2-1; tentatively, D is TRBD2 (6 bases). Germline V CDR1 and CDR2: SGHAT, FQNNGV. The CDR3 runs to 12 residues. Trimming removed 0 bases at V and 11 bases at J, with 8 bases between. The CDR3 DNA sequence: TGTGCCAGCAGCTTAGATCGGGAGAAGCAGTTCTTC. This translates into CASSLDREKQFF.

The J gene is TRBJ2-4, the V gene TRBV5-1, with 9 positions matching TRBD1. V trimming: 2 bases; J trimming: 16 bases; junction bases outside the gene matches: 10. Germline CDR1 reads SGHRS; CDR2 reads YFSETQ. CDR3 size: 13 residues. The CDR3 protein is CASSFGPDRGHYF. The CDR3 nucleotides are TGCGCCAGCAGCTTTGGGCCGGACAGGGGTCACTACTTC.

The V and J genes are TRBV6-5 and TRBJ1-1, with D uncertain. Germline CDR1 and CDR2: MNHEY and SVGAGI. The CDR3 spans 13 residues. V was shortened by 2 bases and J by 9 bases, with 13 bases between the two germline ends. This CDR3 is CASSYGRPPKAFF. CDR3 bases: TGTGCCAGCAGTTACGGGAGACCCCCGAAAGCTTTCTTT.

This chain joins TRBV7-9 and TRBJ2-1; 9 nucleotides agree with TRBD2. V gave up 7 bases and J gave up 2 bases; unmatched junction bases: 6. From germline, CDR1 is SEHNR and CDR2 FQNEAQ (reference sequence). The CDR3 loop spans 15 amino acids. The CDR3 nucleotides are TGTGCCAGCAAATCAGCGGGGGGCCCCTACAATGAGCAGTTCTTC. Protein product: CASKSAGGPYNEQFF.

CDR3 loop: CASSPHVAGANVLTF. In nucleotides, the CDR3 is TGTGCCAGCAGCCCCCACGTAGCTGGGGCCAACGTCCTGACTTTC. This chain connects TRBV7-2 to TRBJ2-6, with D uncertain. From germline, CDR1 is SGHTA and CDR2 FQGNSA. The CDR3 is 15 amino acids. Trimming took 5 bases from V and 2 from J, leaving 10 bases between them.

This clone turned up a few times. The CDR3 DNA follows: TGTGCCACCAGCATAGCCGGGAACACTGAAGCTTTCTTT. Residues: CATSIAGNTEAFF. The chain is built from TRBV2 and TRBJ1-1; D unclear. Per the germline V gene, CDR1 is SNHLY and CDR2 is FYNNEI. The CDR3 totals 13 residues. With 10 bases removed from V and 1 base from J, the gap between germline ends came to 13 bases.

V usage is TRBV7-6 and J usage is TRBJ2-1; D is ambiguous. V shed 5 bases and J shed 0 bases, with 11 bases lying between them. The CDR3 is 15 residues long. Germline CDR1 and CDR2: SGHVS and FNYEAQ. CDR3 in amino acids: CASSLIPGSYNEQFF. Written as DNA, the CDR3 is TGTGCCAGCAGCCTAATACCAGGCTCCTACAATGAGCAGTTCTTC.

CDR3 amino acids: CASSDGGAGEQYF. The CDR3 nucleotides are TGTGCCAGCAGTGACGGCGGGGCCGGCGAGCAGTACTTC. This rearrangement joins TRBV6-1 to TRBJ2-7; possibly TRBD2 for D (6 bases). V shed 3 bases and J shed 6 bases, with 12 bases lying between them. The CDR3 has 13 residues. Germline V CDR1 and CDR2: MNHNS, SASEGT.

This rearrangement joins TRBV5-1 to TRBJ2-5; D unresolved. CDR1 is SGHRS and CDR2 is YFSETQ in the germline V gene. The CDR3 has 14 amino acids. Trimming removed 5 bases at V and 2 bases at J, with 13 bases between. CDR3 nucleotides: TGCGCCAGCAGGTTGCGGCGGTATCAAGAGACCCAGTACTTC. This encodes CASRLRRYQETQYF.

The chain joins TRBV13 to TRBJ2-7; D is ambiguous. Trimming removed 1 base from V and 2 bases from J, with 6 bases in between. The CDR3 is 13 amino acids. The V gene's germline CDR1 is PRHDT and CDR2 FYEKMQ (reference sequence). Here the CDR3 DNA reads TGTGCCAGCAGCTTAGACGGAGCCTACGAGCAGTACTTC. It codes for CASSLDGAYEQYF.

This rearrangement joins TRBV7-2 to TRBJ1-5, with unresolved D. Germline CDR1 is SGHTA and CDR2 is FQGNSA. V shed 0 bases and J shed 6 bases, with 12 bases lying between them. The length of the CDR3 is 15 residues. The CDR3 spells CASSLASSGSQPQHF. For the CDR3, the DNA is TGTGCCAGCAGCTTAGCGTCCTCGGGAAGTCAGCCCCAGCATTTT. Together with reference TRBV7-2 and TRBJ1-5, the CDR3 gives the full variable domain: GAGVSQSPSNKVTEKGKDVELRCDPISGHTALYWYRQSLGQGLEFLIYFQGNSAPDKSGLPSDRFSAERTGGSVSTLTIQRTQQEDSAVYLCASSLASSGSQPQHFGDGTRLSIL.

The chain employs TRBV13 and TRBJ2-5; D remains unclear. The better agreement between TRBJ2-7 and the DNA end casts doubt on the J call. The CDR3 consists of 16 residues. The germline V gene encodes CDR1 PRHDT and CDR2 FYEKMQ (reference sequence). The CDR3 region has the DNA TGTGCCAGCAGCTTGCGTTTGGGCGTAAAGTCCTACGAGCAGTACTTC. Translated, it gives CASSLRLGVKSYEQYF.

The gene calls are TRBV6-1 and TRBJ2-1; possibly TRBD2 for D (5 bases). Trimming shortened V by 5 bases and J by 0 bases, and 8 bases separated the two germline ends. Germline-derived CDR1 and CDR2 are MNHNS and SASEGT. CDR3 length: 14 amino acids. Here the CDR3 reads CASSKRDSYNEQFF. Written as DNA, the CDR3 is TGTGCCAGCAGTAAGAGGGACTCCTACAATGAGCAGTTCTTC.

A few counts support this clone. V is TRBV6-6 and J is TRBJ2-7, with 8 bases fitting TRBD2. The CDR3 loop spans 16 amino acids. With 0 bases clipped from V and 0 bases from J, the junction kept 4 bases outside the gene matches. The germline V gene encodes CDR1 MNHNY and CDR2 SVGAGI (reference sequence). The chain's CDR3 is CASSYSASGYSYEQYF. In DNA form, the CDR3 reads TGTGCCAGCAGTTACTCGGCTAGCGGGTACTCCTACGAGCAGTACTTC.

This clone was seen only a few times. The chain links TRBV27 to TRBJ1-1; D is uncertain. Per the germline V gene, CDR1 is MNHEY and CDR2 is SMNVEV (reference sequence). The CDR3 runs to 15 residues. V lost 4 bases to trimming and J lost 2 bases, with 14 bases between them. Here the CDR3 reads CASSSVWQENTEAFF. Written as DNA, the CDR3 is TGTGCCAGCAGTTCCGTCTGGCAGGAAAACACTGAAGCTTTCTTT.

The rearrangement joins TRBV6-6 to TRBJ1-2; D uncertain. Germline V gene data show CDR1 as MNHNY and CDR2 as SVGAGI (reference sequence). The CDR3 consists of 14 residues. V lost 3 bases, J lost 7 bases, and 15 bases lay in between. Written as DNA, the CDR3 is TGTGCCAGCAGTTATACGCCAGCGGTCGTTGGCTACACCTTC. Its translation: CASSYTPAVVGYTF.

This clone was counted a few times. Distinct nucleotide sequences in the sample also encode this CDR3. The rearrangement links TRBV5-1 to TRBJ2-3, with D uncertain. Trimming stripped 4 bases from V and 2 bases from J, with 5 bases between. CDR3 length: 12 residues. CDR1 SGHRS and CDR2 YFSETQ come from the germline V gene. Written as DNA, the CDR3 is TGCGCCAGCAGCCCCAACACAGATACGCAGTATTTT. Protein sequence: CASSPNTDTQYF.

The chain uses TRBV11-2 and TRBJ2-3; TRBD2 might be the D (5 bases). This CDR3 spans 14 amino acids. V was shortened by 5 bases and J by 5 bases, with 14 bases between the two germline ends. Germline V gene lookup returns CDR1 SGHAT and CDR2 FQNNGV. CDR3 sequence: CASSHTGIRDTQYF. CDR3 bases: TGTGCCAGCAGCCACACGGGGATCAGAGATACGCAGTATTTT. Looking up the rest from reference TRBV11-2 and TRBJ2-3 gives the full variable domain: EAGVAQSPRYKIIEKRQSVAFWCNPISGHATLYWYQQILGQGPKLLIQFQNNGVVDDSQLPKDRFSAERLKGVDSTLKIQPAKLEDSAVYLCASSHTGIRDTQYFGPGTRLTVL.

J is TRBJ2-3 and V is TRBV5-1; TRBD2 aligns across 7 bases. With V trimmed by 0 bases and J by 7 bases, 8 bases remained unmatched. The germline CDR1 and CDR2 sequences are SGHRS and YFSETQ. The CDR3 is 15 amino acids. In DNA, the CDR3 is TGCGCCAGCAGCTTGGAGAGACTAGCATGGAATACGCAGTATTTT. This translates into CASSLERLAWNTQYF.

Here the CDR3 reads CASSPFREVGELFF. The CDR3 nucleotides read TGTGCCAGCAGCCCCTTCAGGGAGGTCGGGGAGCTGTTTTTT. V and J are TRBV11-1 and TRBJ2-2; weak D call: TRBD2 (6 bases). This CDR3 is 14 amino acids long. Germline-derived CDR1 and CDR2 are SGHAT and FQDESV (reference sequence). The germline V and J ends were trimmed by 5 bases and 7 bases, with 14 bases remaining between them.

This clone has just a few counts. Here the CDR3 reads CASSSWDRENEKLFF. DNA for the CDR3: TGCGCCAGCAGCTCATGGGACAGGGAGAATGAAAAACTGTTTTTT. This chain joins TRBV4-1 and TRBJ1-4; 9 bases align to TRBD1. The V and J ends lost 5 bases and 5 bases, in that order; junction bases with no gene match: 6. Germline assignment: CDR1 MGHRA and CDR2 YSYEKL. The CDR3 has 15 amino acids.